This T cell receptor beta chain derives from a study of identical twins. Looked up from germline, CDR1 is SGHRS and CDR2 is YFSETQ. This CDR3 is built from 16 residues. J gave up 2 bases and V 4 bases, and 7 bases lay outside the gene matches. Study-wide results and caveats: Memory repertoires lacked the insertion deficit that abundant cord blood beta clonotypes showed. Among beta out-of-frame sequences, excess sharing between twins appeared weaker.

TCRdb processed the 5' RACE reads anew with MiXCR; each CDR3 protein has one entry. The table has 400,000 to 550,000 distinct CDR3 sequences, more than 13% seen once. Ten or more counts support this clonotype. What it binds is not known. The same sample was also used in a study of yellow fever vaccine responses in identical twins.

This clonotype was sampled from a woman aged 18 to 35 in good health. The chain has TRBV5-1 and TRBJ2-3; 10 nucleotides agree with TRBD2. The specimen was CD4+ T cells sorted from blood. CDR3 loop: CASSAGLAVLTDTQYF. The CDR3 DNA sequence: TGCGCCAGCAGCGCAGGACTAGCGGTACTCACAGATACGCAGTATTTT.